The source of this T cell receptor beta chain is a study of spatial heterogeneity in lung cancer. Whole-study findings and limits: Expanded alpha and beta TCR counts within tumors tracked tumor mutation counts.

Noted time point: sample taken at primary tumor resection. In each case, whole RNA from tumor, nontumor lung or frozen PBMC was sequenced unsorted. This CDR3 is 13 amino acids long. The V gene's germline CDR1 is DFQATT and CDR2 SNEGSKA (reference sequence). V was shortened by 3 bases and J by 2 bases, with 10 bases between the two germline ends. Sample share makes this clonotype medium-sized. The antigen is undetermined. TCRdb reanalysed the 5' RACE reads using MiXCR and keeps one entry per CDR3 protein. Of 7,500 or so distinct CDR3 sequences listed, 14% to 15% are singletons. The sample was lung tumor tissue, taken at surgery. This TCR came from a female donor with early-stage non-small cell lung cancer. The chain recombines TRBV20-1 with TRBJ1-1; D gene uncertain. The CDR3 protein is CSASRQANTEAFF. CDR3 in DNA: TGCAGTGCTAGTAGGCAGGCTAACACTGAAGCTTTCTTT.